These 20 T cell receptor beta chains came from one sample sequenced in a study of radiotherapy plus CTLA-4 blockade in lung cancer. The repertoire was sequenced with immunoSEQ multiplex PCR; TCRdb's copy has only in-frame clones and lacks some. The sample lists about 49,000 clones, roughly 85% occurring once. The sequenced sample was peripheral blood, obtained from a patient treated with radiotherapy plus ipilimumab. The origin of the receptors is a human donor with non-small cell lung cancer whose response to radiotherapy plus ipilimumab could not be evaluated.

This CDR3 reads CASRYQAGANTGELFF. CDR3 in DNA: TGTGCCAGCAGATACCAAGCGGGGGCGAACACCGGGGAGCTGTTTTTT. The chain joins TRBV11-2 to TRBJ2-2; 8 bases line up with TRBD2. Germline lookup yields CDR1 SGHAT and CDR2 FQNNGV. The CDR3 is made up of 16 amino acids. After removal of 6 bases from V and 0 bases from J, the junction contained 6 bases not matched to a gene.

V is TRBV27 and J is TRBJ1-5, with D tentatively TRBD1 (5 bases). The V end was cut by 2 bases, the J end by 7 bases, with 15 bases between. The germline CDR1 and CDR2 sequences are MNHEY and SMNVEV (reference sequence). The CDR3 consists of 15 residues. The CDR3 DNA reads TGTGCCAGCAGTTTAGGGGCAGGGAAAGGACAGCCCCAGCATTTT. This translates into CASSLGAGKGQPQHF.

J is TRBJ1-3 and V is TRBV6-6; no clear D. Germline values: CDR1 MNHNY, CDR2 SVGAGI (reference sequence). The CDR3 is made up of 12 amino acids. The ends were cut back, 8 bases at V and 4 bases at J, with 9 bases in the middle. CDR3 coding DNA: TGTGCCAGCTCGGAGGCGGGAAACACCATATATTTT. Its protein product is CASSEAGNTIYF.

The chain has TRBV29-1 and TRBJ1-2; D remains ambiguous. CDR1 and CDR2 (germline): SQVTM, ANQGSEA. The CDR3 sequence is 14 residues long. Trimming removed 6 bases from V and 0 bases from J, with 14 bases in between. The CDR3 nucleotides read TGCAGCGTGGCGGGCTCCAGAGCTAACTATGGCTACACCTTC. Translation gives CSVAGSRANYGYTF.

V usage is TRBV30 and J usage is TRBJ2-5; a possible D gene is TRBD1 (7 bases). The CDR3 contains 13 residues. CDR1 is GTSNPN, CDR2 SVGIG, per germline (reference sequence). Trimming cost V 3 bases and J 7 bases, with 15 bases left between them. The CDR3 loop reads CAWRTGTEGTQYF. The CDR3 nucleotides read TGTGCCTGGAGGACAGGGACGGAGGGGACCCAGTACTTC.

The J gene is TRBJ2-7, the V gene TRBV21-1; no DNA check was done on the table's D call, TRBD2. TRBV21-1 is tagged as a pseudogene. This CDR3 is built from 14 residues. This CDR3 reads CASTRRDYLREQYF. DNA of the CDR3: TGTGCCAGCACGAGAAGGGACTACTTACGGGAGCAGTACTTC.

The gene calls are TRBV7-9 and TRBJ2-2, with 7 nucleotides matching TRBD2. The CDR3 runs 16 residues. The J segment lost 4 bases and the V segment lost 5 bases, leaving 10 bases of the junction unmatched. The V gene's germline CDR1 is SEHNR and CDR2 FQNEAQ (reference sequence). The CDR3 region has the DNA TGTGCCAGCAGCAGCAAGGCGGGAGAAGTCACCGGGGAGCTGTTTTTT. It is translated as CASSSKAGEVTGELFF.

The V call is TRBV7-2, the J call TRBJ1-5; perhaps TRBD1 as D (6 bases). The CDR3 totals 14 residues. CDR1 and CDR2 (germline): SGHTA, FQGNSA. Trimming stripped 5 bases from V and 5 bases from J, with 13 bases between. Written as DNA, the CDR3 is TGTGCCAGCAGCGAGCAGCGGGGGCATCAGCCCCAGCATTTT. Translating gives CASSEQRGHQPQHF.

The gene calls are TRBV19 and TRBJ1-3; D is ambiguous. Germline CDR1 LNHDA, CDR2 SQIVND (reference sequence). The CDR3 consists of 15 residues. Trimming took 3 bases from V and 0 from J, leaving 9 bases between them. CDR3 nucleotides: TGTGCCAGTAGTATTGGCCGGAGCTCTGGAAACACCATATATTTT. This codes for CASSIGRSSGNTIYF. Full variable domain (outside the CDR3, taken from reference TRBV19 and TRBJ1-3): DGGITQSPKYLFRKEGQNVTLSCEQNLNHDAMYWYRQDPGQGLRLIYYSQIVNDFQKGDIAEGYSVSREKKESFPLTVTSAQKNPTAFYLCASSIGRSSGNTIYFGEGSWLTVV.

The J gene is TRBJ2-7, the V gene TRBV5-6, with D maybe TRBD1 (6 bases). The germline gives CDR1 SGHDT, CDR2 YYEEEE. CDR3 length: 14 residues. V was shortened by 4 bases and J by 2 bases, with 13 bases between the two germline ends. The CDR3 nucleotides are TGTGCCAGCAGCCCTTTGGGGGCTACCTACGAGCAGTACTTC. Residues: CASSPLGATYEQYF.

The rearrangement links TRBV11-2 to TRBJ1-4, with a weak D call TRBD1 (6 bases). This CDR3 contains 15 residues. Per the germline V gene, CDR1 is SGHAT and CDR2 is FQNNGV. V was pared by 5 bases and J by 2 bases, with 12 bases between. CDR3 region: CASSTQGRTNEKLFF. DNA of the CDR3: TGTGCCAGCAGCACACAGGGTCGCACTAATGAAAAACTGTTTTTT.

The chain uses TRBV28 and TRBJ1-5, with 8 positions matching TRBD1. The CDR3 totals 14 residues. The V and J ends lost 4 bases and 6 bases, in that order; junction bases with no gene match: 5. Per the germline V gene, CDR1 is MDHEN and CDR2 is SYDVKM. This chain's CDR3 is CASSSRQGSQPQHF. CDR3 coding DNA: TGTGCCAGCAGTTCTCGACAGGGGAGTCAGCCCCAGCATTTT.

This chain connects TRBV5-6 to TRBJ2-5; D may be TRBD1 (5 bases). Germline values: CDR1 SGHDT, CDR2 YYEEEE. The CDR3 runs 13 residues. Trimming took off 2 bases at V and 11 bases at J, with 16 bases between the two ends. CDR3 sequence: CASSFTNRPEQYF. The CDR3 DNA reads as TGTGCCAGCAGCTTTACGAACAGGCCGGAGCAGTACTTC.

This chain joins TRBV19 and TRBJ2-1; no clear D. Germline V gene sequence: CDR1 LNHDA, CDR2 SQIVND (reference sequence). The CDR3 length is 13 residues. V shed 1 base and J shed 6 bases, with 7 bases lying between them. Written as DNA, the CDR3 is TGTGCCAGTAGTATAGGAGTGAGCAATGAGCAGTTCTTC. The encoded protein is CASSIGVSNEQFF.

V is TRBV9 and J is TRBJ1-5; tentatively, D is TRBD1 (5 bases). Trimming pared 4 bases from V and 2 bases from J, leaving 10 bases between. There are 14 residues in the CDR3. The germline V gene has CDR1 SGDLS and CDR2 YYNGEE. The CDR3 DNA reads as TGTGCCAGCAGCCGGGGCGGGGGCAATCAGCCCCAGCATTTT. Translating it yields CASSRGGGNQPQHF.

This rearrangement joins TRBV9 to TRBJ2-1, with 12 bases lining up with TRBD2. V was pared by 0 bases and J by 7 bases, with 5 bases of the junction left unmatched. CDR3 length: 16 residues. The germline V gene encodes CDR1 SGDLS and CDR2 YYNGEE. DNA of the CDR3: TGTGCCAGCAGCGTAGGACTAGCGGGAGTTATGAATGAGCAGTTCTTC. The encoded protein is CASSVGLAGVMNEQFF.

With respect to this clone: Other DNA sequences in this specimen translate into the identical CDR3. The V gene is TRBV19, the J gene TRBJ1-1; D perhaps matches TRBD1 (5 bases). The germline CDR1 and CDR2 sequences are LNHDA and SQIVND (reference sequence). V gave up 3 bases and J gave up 7 bases, with 15 bases separating them. This CDR3 spans 14 amino acids. The CDR3 nucleotides read TGTGCCAGTAGTATCCGGCCCGAAGGGGTTGAAGCTTTCTTT. It translates to CASSIRPEGVEAFF. The variable domain in full, with the rest retrieved from reference TRBV19 and TRBJ1-1, is DGGITQSPKYLFRKEGQNVTLSCEQNLNHDAMYWYRQDPGQGLRLIYYSQIVNDFQKGDIAEGYSVSREKKESFPLTVTSAQKNPTAFYLCASSIRPEGVEAFFGQGTRLTVV.

This rearrangement joins TRBV7-2 to TRBJ2-7; D gene unclear. V gave up 5 bases and J gave up 2 bases, with 4 bases separating them. Germline V gene sequence: CDR1 SGHTA, CDR2 FQGNSA. The CDR3 totals 11 residues. CDR3 in amino acids: CASSRAYEQYF. CDR3 nucleotide sequence: TGTGCCAGCAGCCGGGCCTACGAGCAGTACTTC. Full variable domain (outside the CDR3, taken from reference TRBV7-2 and TRBJ2-7): GAGVSQSPSNKVTEKGKDVELRCDPISGHTALYWYRQSLGQGLEFLIYFQGNSAPDKSGLPSDRFSAERTGGSVSTLTIQRTQQEDSAVYLCASSRAYEQYFGPGTRLTVT.

J is TRBJ2-5 and V is TRBV11-2, with D possibly TRBD1 on 8 matching bases. The J call may be wrong; the DNA end is better matched by TRBJ2-7. CDR1 SGHAT and CDR2 FQNNGV come from the germline V gene. The CDR3 length is 16 residues. The chain's CDR3 is CASSLDGGGQEYEQYF. DNA of the CDR3: TGTGCCAGCAGCTTAGATGGCGGGGGACAGGAGTACGAGCAGTACTTC.

This rearrangement joins TRBV9 to TRBJ2-7, with D maybe TRBD2 (5 bases). With 0 bases removed from V and 0 bases from J, the gap between germline ends came to 10 bases. CDR1 and CDR2 (germline): SGDLS, YYNGEE. The CDR3 is 15 residues long. In DNA form, the CDR3 reads TGTGCCAGCAGCGTAGGAGAGCGGAGCTCCTACGAGCAGTACTTC. Translating it yields CASSVGERSSYEQYF.